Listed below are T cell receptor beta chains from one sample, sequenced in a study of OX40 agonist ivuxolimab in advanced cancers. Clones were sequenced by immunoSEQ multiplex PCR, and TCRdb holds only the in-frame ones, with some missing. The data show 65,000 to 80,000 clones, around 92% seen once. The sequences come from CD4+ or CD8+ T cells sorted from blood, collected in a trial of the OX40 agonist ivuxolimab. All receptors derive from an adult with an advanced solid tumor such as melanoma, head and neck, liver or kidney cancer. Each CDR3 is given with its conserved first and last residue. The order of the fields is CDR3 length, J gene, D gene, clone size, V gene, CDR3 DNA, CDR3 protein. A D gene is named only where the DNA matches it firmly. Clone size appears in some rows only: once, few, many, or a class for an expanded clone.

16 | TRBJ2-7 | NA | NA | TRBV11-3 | TGTGCCAGCAGCTTAGAGCTAGGGGCGGGCCCCTACGAGCAGTACTTC | CASSLELGAGPYEQYF
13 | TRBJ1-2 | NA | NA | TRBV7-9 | TGTGCCAGCAGCTTAGAGACAGACTATGGCTACACCTTC | CASSLETDYGYTF
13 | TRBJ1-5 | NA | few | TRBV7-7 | TGTGCTAGCAGCTTAAGGGAAAACCAGCCCCAGCATTTT | CASSLRENQPQHF
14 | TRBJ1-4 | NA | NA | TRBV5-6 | TGTGCCAGCAGCCCTGGGGGGGAATATGGAAAACTGTTTTTT | CASSPGGEYGKLFF
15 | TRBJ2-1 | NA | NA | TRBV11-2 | TGTGCCAGCAGCCTCAGGGGAATCTCCTACAATGAGCAGTTCTTC | CASSLRGISYNEQFF
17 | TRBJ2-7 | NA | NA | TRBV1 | TGCACCAGCAGCCCCCCGCGGGACAGGGCTTTCTCCTACGAGCAGTACTTC | CTSSPPRDRAFSYEQYF
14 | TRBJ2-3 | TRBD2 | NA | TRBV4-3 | TGCGCCAGCAGCCAGACTCAAGCGGGAGGAGCGCAGTATTTT | CASSQTQAGGAQYF
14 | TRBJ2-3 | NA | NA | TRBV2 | TGTGCCAGCAGTGAAATAGGGCCCACGGATACGCAGTATTTT | CASSEIGPTDTQYF
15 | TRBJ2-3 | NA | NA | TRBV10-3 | TGTGCCATCAGTGCGCGGGACACGCTCACAGATACGCAGTATTTT | CAISARDTLTDTQYF
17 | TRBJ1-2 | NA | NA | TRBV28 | TGTGCCAGCAGTTTAGGGTTGGGAGACAGGCACCACTATGGCTACACCTTC | CASSLGLGDRHHYGYTF
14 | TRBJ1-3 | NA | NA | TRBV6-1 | TGTGCCAGCAGTGAAGAGGGAAATGGAAACACCATATATTTT | CASSEEGNGNTIYF
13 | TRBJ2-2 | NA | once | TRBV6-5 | TGTGCCAGCAGTTACTCTTCAGGAGGCAAGCTGTTTTTT | CASSYSSGGKLFF
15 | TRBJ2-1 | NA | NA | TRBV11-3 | TGTGCCAGCAGCTCCAGCACCCCCCCCGGTAATGAGCAGTTCTTC | CASSSSTPPGNEQFF
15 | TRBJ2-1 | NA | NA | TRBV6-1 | TGTGCCAGCAGTGAAATGGGGACCCGGGGCAATGAGCAGTTCTTC | CASSEMGTRGNEQFF
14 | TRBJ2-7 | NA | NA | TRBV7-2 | TGTGCCAGCAGCTTAGATCCTAGTTTCGTCGAGCAGTACTTC | CASSLDPSFVEQYF
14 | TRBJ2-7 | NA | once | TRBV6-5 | TGTGCCAGCAGTGAACGAACGGGGCTGTACGAGCAGTACTTC | CASSERTGLYEQYF
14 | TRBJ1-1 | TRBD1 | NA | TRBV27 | TGTGCCAGCAGTCTGAGACAGGGCCACACTGAAGCTTTCTTT | CASSLRQGHTEAFF
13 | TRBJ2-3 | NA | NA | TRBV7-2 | NA | CASSSFGDGTQYF
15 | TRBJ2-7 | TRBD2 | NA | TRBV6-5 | TGTGCCACCACCCCCTCTAGCGGTCACTCCTACGAGCAGTACTTC | CATTPSSGHSYEQYF
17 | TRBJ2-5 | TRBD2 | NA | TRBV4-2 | TGTGCCAGCAGCCAAGATCCGAGCGGGAGAGTAGGAGAGACCCAGTACTTC | CASSQDPSGRVGETQYF
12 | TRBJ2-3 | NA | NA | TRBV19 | TGTGCCAGTAGTATGGGAGCAGATACGCAGTATTTT | CASSMGADTQYF
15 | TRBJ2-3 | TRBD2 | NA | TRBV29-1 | TGCAGCGTTGAAAGAGCTAGCGGGCCCACAGATACGCAGTATTTT | CSVERASGPTDTQYF
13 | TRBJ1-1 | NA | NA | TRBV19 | TGTGCCAGTAGTTCCACGATGAACACTGAAGCTTTCTTT | CASSSTMNTEAFF
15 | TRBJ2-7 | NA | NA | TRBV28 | TGTGCCAGCATCTTGGGGGGACCCTGGGACTACGAGCAGTACTTC | CASILGGPWDYEQYF
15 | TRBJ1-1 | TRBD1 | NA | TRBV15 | TGTGCCACCAGCACCAGGGGGCGCCAGGTCACTGAAGCTTTCTTT | CATSTRGRQVTEAFF
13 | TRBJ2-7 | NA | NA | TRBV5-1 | TGCGCCAGCAGCTTGGGGCAGCGAGTCGAGCAGTACTTC | CASSLGQRVEQYF
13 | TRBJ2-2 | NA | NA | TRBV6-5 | TGTGCCAGCAGTTATACTAACACCGGGGAGCTGTTTTTT | CASSYTNTGELFF
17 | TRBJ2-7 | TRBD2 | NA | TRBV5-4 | TGTGCCAGCAGCTTGGGAGGACTAGCGGATCTAGCCTACGAGCAGTACTTC | CASSLGGLADLAYEQYF
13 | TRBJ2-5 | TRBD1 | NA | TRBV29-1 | TGCAGCGTTCCAAGGACAGGCCAAGAGACCCAGTACTTC | CSVPRTGQETQYF
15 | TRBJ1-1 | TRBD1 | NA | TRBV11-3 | TGTGCCAGCAGCAAAGCCCAGGACAGGGCCACTGAAGCTTTCTTT | CASSKAQDRATEAFF
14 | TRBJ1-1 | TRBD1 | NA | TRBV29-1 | TGCAGCGCCACGGGACAGGGGGCTAACACTGAAGCTTTCTTT | CSATGQGANTEAFF
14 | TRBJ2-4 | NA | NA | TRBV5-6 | TGTGCCAGCAGCGCAGGGGTGGCCAAAAACATTCAGTACTTC | CASSAGVAKNIQYF
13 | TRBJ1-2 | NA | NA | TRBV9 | TGTGCCAGCAGCGTCCTAACAGGGTATGGCTACACCTTC | CASSVLTGYGYTF
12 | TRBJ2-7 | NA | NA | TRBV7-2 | TGTGCCAGCAGCTCAGACAACCACGAGCAGTACTTC | CASSSDNHEQYF
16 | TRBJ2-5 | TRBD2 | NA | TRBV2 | TGTGCCAGCAGTCAGGAACTAGCGGAAACTCAAGAGACCCAGTACTTC | CASSQELAETQETQYF
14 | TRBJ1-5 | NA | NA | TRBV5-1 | TGCGCCAGCAGCCCGACGGGGGTCCGGGAGCCCCAGCATTTT | CASSPTGVREPQHF
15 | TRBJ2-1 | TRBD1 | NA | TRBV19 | TGTGCCAGTAGTATAGCGTGGACAGGGTTCAATGAGCAGTTCTTC | CASSIAWTGFNEQFF
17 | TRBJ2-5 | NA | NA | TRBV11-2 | TGTGCCAGCAGCTCTTCCGGAGTCAGGCCGTTCCAAGAGACCCAGTACTTC | CASSSSGVRPFQETQYF
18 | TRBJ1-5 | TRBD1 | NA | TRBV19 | TGTGCCAGTAGTATAGCCCCGTTTGAGGGGACAGGAACTCAGCCCCAGCATTTT | CASSIAPFEGTGTQPQHF
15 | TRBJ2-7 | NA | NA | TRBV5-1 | TGCGCCAGCACCCCCCAGGGCCCCAGCTCCTACGAGCAGTACTTC | CASTPQGPSSYEQYF
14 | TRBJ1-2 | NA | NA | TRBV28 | TGTGCCAGCAGTTTGGTGCAGGAAGACTATGGCTACACCTTC | CASSLVQEDYGYTF
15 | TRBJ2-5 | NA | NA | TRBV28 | TGTGCCAGCAGTTCCTTAGGGGGGAGCTCGGAGACCCAGTACTTC | CASSSLGGSSETQYF
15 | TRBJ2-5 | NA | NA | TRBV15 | TGTGCCACCAGCAGAGATAGGCACAGGGAGGAGACCCAGTACTTC | CATSRDRHREETQYF
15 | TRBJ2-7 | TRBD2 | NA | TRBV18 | TGTGCCAGCTCACCGGGGACTAGCGTAGCCTACGAGCAGTACTTC | CASSPGTSVAYEQYF
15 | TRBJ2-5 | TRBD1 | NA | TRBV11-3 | TGTGCCAGCAGCTTCTCCGGGACAGGGGAAGAGACCCAGTACTTC | CASSFSGTGEETQYF
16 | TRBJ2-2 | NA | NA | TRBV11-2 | TGTGCCAGCAGCGTTGGCGGGTTTTGGAACGCCGGGGAGCTGTTTTTT | CASSVGGFWNAGELFF
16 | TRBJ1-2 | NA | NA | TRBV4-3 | TGCGCCAGCAGCCAATTCCGCAGGCGGGCCGAATATGGCTACACCTTC | CASSQFRRRAEYGYTF
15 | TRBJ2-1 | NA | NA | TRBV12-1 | TGTGCCAGCAGCTGCACGGGGTTCTCCTACAATGAGCAGTTCTTC | CASSCTGFSYNEQFF
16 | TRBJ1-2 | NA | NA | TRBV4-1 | TGCGCCAGCAGCCAACAAATTCAGGGGTCCCGATATGGCTACACCTTC | CASSQQIQGSRYGYTF
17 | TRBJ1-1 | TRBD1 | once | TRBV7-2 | TGTGCCAGCACCCCCATGGGACAGGGCGTTCCTAACACTGAAGCTTTCTTT | CASTPMGQGVPNTEAFF
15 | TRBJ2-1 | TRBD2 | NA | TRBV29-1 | TGCAGCGTTGAATGGTTGGCTAGCGGGAGGTATGAGCAGTTCTTC | CSVEWLASGRYEQFF
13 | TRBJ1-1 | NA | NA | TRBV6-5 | TGTGCCAGCAGTTCAGGACGGAACACTGAAGCTTTCTTT | CASSSGRNTEAFF
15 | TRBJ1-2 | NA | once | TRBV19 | TGTGCCAGTAGTATAGAAACTCTCGGGGAATATGGCTACACCTTC | CASSIETLGEYGYTF
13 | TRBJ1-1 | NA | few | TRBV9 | TGTGCCAGCAGCACCGGATTAAGGACTGAAGCTTTCTTT | CASSTGLRTEAFF
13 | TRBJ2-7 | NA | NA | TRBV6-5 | TGTGCCAGCAGTTACGACAGGCCCTACGAGCAGTACTTC | CASSYDRPYEQYF